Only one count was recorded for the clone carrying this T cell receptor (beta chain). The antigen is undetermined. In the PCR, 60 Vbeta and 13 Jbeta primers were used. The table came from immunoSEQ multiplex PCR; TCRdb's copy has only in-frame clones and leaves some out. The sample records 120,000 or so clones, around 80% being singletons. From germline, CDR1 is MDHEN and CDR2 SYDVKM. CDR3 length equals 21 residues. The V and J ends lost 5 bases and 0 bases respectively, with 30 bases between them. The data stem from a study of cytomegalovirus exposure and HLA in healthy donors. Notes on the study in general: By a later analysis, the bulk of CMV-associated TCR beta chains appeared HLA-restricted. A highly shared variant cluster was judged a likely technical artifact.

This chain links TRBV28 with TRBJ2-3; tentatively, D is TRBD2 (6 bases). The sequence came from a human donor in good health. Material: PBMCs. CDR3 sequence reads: CASSPYSGGVVSRASTDTQYF. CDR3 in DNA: TGTGCCAGCAGTCCCTACTCTGGAGGGGTTGTCAGTAGGGCTAGCACAGATACGCAGTATTTT.